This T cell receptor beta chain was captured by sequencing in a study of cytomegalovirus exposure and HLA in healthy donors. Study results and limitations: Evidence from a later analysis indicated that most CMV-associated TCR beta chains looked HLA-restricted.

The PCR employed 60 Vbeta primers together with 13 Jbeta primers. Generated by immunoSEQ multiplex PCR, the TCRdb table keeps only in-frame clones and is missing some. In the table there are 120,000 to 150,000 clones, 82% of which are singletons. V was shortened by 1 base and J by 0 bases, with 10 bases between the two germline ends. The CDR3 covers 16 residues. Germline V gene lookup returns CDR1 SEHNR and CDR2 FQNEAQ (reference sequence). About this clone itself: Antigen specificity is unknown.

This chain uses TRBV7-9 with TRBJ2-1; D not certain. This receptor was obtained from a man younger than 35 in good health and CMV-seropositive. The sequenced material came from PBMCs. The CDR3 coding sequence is TGTGCCAGCAGCTTAGGAGACTTTGGCTCCTACAATGAGCAGTTCTTC. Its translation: CASSLGDFGSYNEQFF.